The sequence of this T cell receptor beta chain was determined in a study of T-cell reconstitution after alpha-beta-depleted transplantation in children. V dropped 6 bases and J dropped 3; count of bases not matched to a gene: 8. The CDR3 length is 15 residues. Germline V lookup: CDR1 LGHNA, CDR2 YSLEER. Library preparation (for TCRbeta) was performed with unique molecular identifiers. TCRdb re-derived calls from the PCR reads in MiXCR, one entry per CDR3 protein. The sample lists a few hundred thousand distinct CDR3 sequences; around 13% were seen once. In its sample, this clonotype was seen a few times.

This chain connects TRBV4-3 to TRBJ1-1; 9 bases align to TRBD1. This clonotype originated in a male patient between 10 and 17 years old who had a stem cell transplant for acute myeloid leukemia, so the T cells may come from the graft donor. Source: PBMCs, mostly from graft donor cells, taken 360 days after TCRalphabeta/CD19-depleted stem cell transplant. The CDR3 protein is CASSLTGGRDTEAFF. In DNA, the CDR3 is TGCGCCAGCAGTCTTACAGGGGGCCGGGACACTGAAGCTTTCTTT.